This TCR beta chain is drawn from a study of blood T cell repertoires in COVID-19. Overall study context: The study drew acute and convalescent COVID-19 samples from the United States, Italy and Spain. PBMCs, B-cell-depleted T cells, or T cells provided the cDNA or gDNA that made up the material.

CDR3 length: 16 amino acids. The germline CDR1 and CDR2 sequences are SEHNR and FQNEAQ (reference sequence). V lost 5 bases, J lost 1 base, and 8 bases stayed unmatched. Authors' analysis steps: Nucleated cell number was recorded as an estimate derived from reference gene primer amplification. Using immunoSEQ multiplex PCR, the repertoire was profiled, and TCRdb retains in-frame clones only, with some absent. The V and J calls and the clone size are those of that table, but D and trimming were determined from the DNA. Of over 150,000 clones detected, approximately 86% appear once; the ten largest clones hold 1.1%.

The chain couples TRBV7-9 to TRBJ1-1; 9 nucleotides line up with TRBD1. This sequence originates from a man in his thirties or forties with acute or convalescent COVID-19. The sequenced material came from peripheral blood. As DNA, the CDR3 is TGTGCCAGCAGCCCGGACCGGACAGGGGAGAACACTGAAGCTTTCTTT. It codes for CASSPDRTGENTEAFF.